Detailed here is one TCR beta chain. The antigen remains undetermined. V dropped 4 bases and J dropped 2 bases, with 8 bases sitting between them. The CDR3 is made up of 13 amino acids. The germline V gene has CDR1 MNHNS and CDR2 SASEGT. The sample is drawn from a study of shared clonotypes between healthy human individuals. Whole-study results and caveats: For sorted subsets, rarefaction showed incomplete sequencing despite large depth.

Sequencing was performed with immunoSEQ multiplex PCR; in TCRdb, only in-frame clones are kept and a portion is missing. Here the sample spans some 1,100,000 clones, approximately 78% being singletons. This sequence joins TRBV6-1 and TRBJ1-2; D is possibly TRBD1 (6 bases). Material for sequencing was memory CD4+ T cells from PBMCs. As for subset: CD45RA-negative fraction. This clonotype was sampled from a man aged 18 to 30 in good health. Some clones in this sample may be carry-over from other donors' samples. The CDR3 region has the DNA TGTGCCAGCAGTGCAGGGGTCAACTATGGCTACACCTTC. Encoded protein: CASSAGVNYGYTF.